The rows below give T cell receptor beta chains drawn from one sample of a study of T-cell reconstitution after alpha-beta-depleted transplantation in children. TCRdb re-analysed the PCR reads in MiXCR, keeping a single row per CDR3 protein. The data hold nearly 550,000 distinct CDR3 sequences, with about a sixth observed a single time. The sequenced sample was PBMCs from the stem cell graft donor, obtained from the stem cell graft. These receptor sequences come from a human donor who donated a stem cell graft to a child with acute lymphoblastic leukemia. Each CDR3 is given without its conserved first and last residue. Each record gives: V gene, J gene, CDR3 protein.

v_call: TRBV2; j_call: TRBJ2-7; cdr3_aa: ASSGDMREQY
v_call: TRBV28; j_call: TRBJ1-4; cdr3_aa: ASSAGGATNEKLF
v_call: TRBV29-1; j_call: TRBJ1-2; cdr3_aa: SVGSGAGYT
v_call: TRBV20-1; j_call: TRBJ1-4; cdr3_aa: SAPYGPGTYEKLF
v_call: TRBV5-1; j_call: TRBJ2-5; cdr3_aa: ASSLDVAPGGTQY
v_call: TRBV10-2; j_call: TRBJ1-1; cdr3_aa: ASNTLGAGSEAF
v_call: TRBV12-3/TRBV12-4; j_call: TRBJ2-2; cdr3_aa: ASSSQVTGELF
v_call: TRBV4-1; j_call: TRBJ2-1; cdr3_aa: ASRESGTSGRNEQF
v_call: TRBV4-2; j_call: TRBJ2-1; cdr3_aa: ASSQVGRAYNEQF
v_call: TRBV4-1; j_call: TRBJ2-1; cdr3_aa: ASSQVGHSYNEQF
v_call: TRBV10-3; j_call: TRBJ2-1; cdr3_aa: AISEPRSEQF
v_call: TRBV10-3; j_call: TRBJ1-4; cdr3_aa: AISDGTQDSKLF
v_call: TRBV5-6; j_call: TRBJ2-1; cdr3_aa: ASSFATSGRFNEQF
v_call: TRBV6-1; j_call: TRBJ1-2; cdr3_aa: ASSEAKFDAYYGYT
v_call: TRBV5-1; j_call: TRBJ2-3; cdr3_aa: ASSSASGFIKSTDTQY
v_call: TRBV29-1; j_call: TRBJ2-1; cdr3_aa: SASGQLAGPEMF
v_call: TRBV5-8; j_call: TRBJ2-1; cdr3_aa: ASGLQGDEQF
v_call: TRBV5-6; j_call: TRBJ2-1; cdr3_aa: ASSGTGIPTNEQF
v_call: TRBV20-1; j_call: TRBJ2-7; cdr3_aa: SARDLLADTYEQY
v_call: TRBV10-1; j_call: TRBJ2-3; cdr3_aa: ASSEGGQALKDTQY
v_call: TRBV10-3; j_call: TRBJ2-1; cdr3_aa: AISPQGAMDNEQF
v_call: TRBV9; j_call: TRBJ1-2; cdr3_aa: ASRRTGGAPSHGYT
v_call: TRBV4-1; j_call: TRBJ2-7; cdr3_aa: ASSQVKLTTYEQY
v_call: TRBV27; j_call: TRBJ1-1; cdr3_aa: ASSFIRTTGTEAF
v_call: TRBV12-3/TRBV12-4; j_call: TRBJ2-2; cdr3_aa: ASSFGTSVLNTGELF
v_call: TRBV12-3/TRBV12-4; j_call: TRBJ2-7; cdr3_aa: ASSLSHYEQY
v_call: TRBV4-1; j_call: TRBJ2-1; cdr3_aa: ASSQSTNEQF
v_call: TRBV5-1; j_call: TRBJ1-1; cdr3_aa: ASSLDRGQGLNTEAF
v_call: TRBV7-8; j_call: TRBJ2-7; cdr3_aa: ASALGTLTYEQY
v_call: TRBV4-1; j_call: TRBJ2-7; cdr3_aa: ASSQDGTYPSYEQY
v_call: TRBV7-2; j_call: TRBJ1-5; cdr3_aa: ASSLVRDSNQPQH
v_call: TRBV29-1; j_call: TRBJ2-2; cdr3_aa: SVGGRGGTGELF
v_call: TRBV5-1; j_call: TRBJ2-7; cdr3_aa: ASSFTPGQAIHEQY
v_call: TRBV7-9; j_call: TRBJ2-5; cdr3_aa: ASSFGTDTRETQY
v_call: TRBV4-1; j_call: TRBJ1-4; cdr3_aa: ASSQAPGGAWKLF
v_call: TRBV5-1; j_call: TRBJ2-5; cdr3_aa: ASSSLTGFQETQY
v_call: TRBV9; j_call: TRBJ2-7; cdr3_aa: ASSVGRSSYEQY
v_call: TRBV5-1; j_call: TRBJ1-3; cdr3_aa: ASSVTGGNGH
v_call: TRBV10-3; j_call: TRBJ2-1; cdr3_aa: AISESVNRGPYNEQF
v_call: TRBV6-2/TRBV6-3; j_call: TRBJ1-2; cdr3_aa: ASNIGQNGYT
v_call: TRBV20-1; j_call: TRBJ2-1; cdr3_aa: SARKSGSYNEQF
v_call: TRBV12-3/TRBV12-4; j_call: TRBJ2-7; cdr3_aa: ASSHSTALNEQY
v_call: TRBV29-1; j_call: TRBJ2-7; cdr3_aa: SVEGQVGRLY
v_call: TRBV7-2; j_call: TRBJ1-2; cdr3_aa: ASSWYGQGEYGYT
v_call: TRBV4-1; j_call: TRBJ1-1; cdr3_aa: ASSQVDPVNTEAF
v_call: TRBV7-8; j_call: TRBJ2-1; cdr3_aa: ASSSILAGIYNEQF
v_call: TRBV7-9; j_call: TRBJ1-5; cdr3_aa: ASSPPGQSSNQPQH
v_call: TRBV7-8; j_call: TRBJ2-2; cdr3_aa: ASSFRGSAGELF
v_call: TRBV27; j_call: TRBJ2-7; cdr3_aa: ASRGEGVEQY
v_call: TRBV3-1; j_call: TRBJ2-7; cdr3_aa: ASSQDIPGYEQY
v_call: TRBV5-5; j_call: TRBJ2-1; cdr3_aa: ASSLGSAAYNEQF
v_call: TRBV5-1; j_call: TRBJ1-1; cdr3_aa: ASSAQTGPEAF
v_call: TRBV6-6; j_call: TRBJ2-1; cdr3_aa: ASDRGLNEQF
v_call: TRBV5-5; j_call: TRBJ2-3; cdr3_aa: ASSRGGDRIPDTQY
v_call: TRBV9; j_call: TRBJ1-3; cdr3_aa: ASSGGFSGNTIY
v_call: TRBV12-3/TRBV12-4; j_call: TRBJ2-2; cdr3_aa: ASSKTSGFRPGELF
v_call: TRBV5-1; j_call: TRBJ1-1; cdr3_aa: ASSLGDSRGRTEAF
v_call: TRBV3-1; j_call: TRBJ2-7; cdr3_aa: AAGLAGYEQY
v_call: TRBV29-1; j_call: TRBJ2-5; cdr3_aa: SVIQDRGETQY
v_call: TRBV4-1; j_call: TRBJ2-7; cdr3_aa: ASSQGSGTSYEQY